The clone carrying this T cell receptor beta chain was seen more than once but under ten times. TCRdb re-analysed the RACE reads in MiXCR, keeping a single row per CDR3 protein. The table records roughly 360,000 distinct CDR3 sequences, roughly 4.8% of them present only once. The sample originates from a study of human T cells and chemical hapten exposure. This CDR3 contains 14 residues. V gave up 5 bases and J gave up 3 bases; unmatched junction bases: 5. Germline V gene lookup returns CDR1 MNHNS and CDR2 SASEGT. As to time point: patch test 1, 2 weeks after DPC sensitization. Treatment described: therapeutic diphenylcyclopropenone sensitization with weekly scalp DPC.

The receptor comes from a woman aged 45-65 years with alopecia areata. Some clones in this sample may be carry-over from other donors' samples. The sample in question was whole blood, obtained in connection with sensitization to the hapten diphenylcyclopropenone (DPC). The chain carries TRBV6-1 and TRBJ2-3, with TRBD1 matching 7 bases. The CDR3 nucleotides are TGTGCCAGCAGTCGACAGGGCGCAACAGATACGCAGTATTTT. Amino acid sequence: CASSRQGATDTQYF.